The rows below give T cell receptor beta chains drawn from one sample of a study of blood T cell repertoires in COVID-19. Profiling relied on immunoSEQ multiplex PCR, and the TCRdb table lists in-frame clones only, not all of them. The repertoire consists of 190,000 or so clones, with more than 70% occurring once and the leading ten covering 7.5% to 10%. Source material: PBMCs or T cells enriched from blood (not recorded which). The receptor set was obtained from a woman aged 25 to 39 who had recovered from COVID-19. Both conserved end residues are part of each CDR3. A D gene is named only where the DNA matches it firmly. The size of a clone is reported for some rows only, either as once, few or many, or as a class for expanded clones.

d_gene: -; j_gene: TRBJ1-4; v_gene: TRBV30; abundance: -; CDR3aa: CAWSRGSGNEKLFF; CDR3nt: TGTGCCTGGAGTAGAGGCTCGGGTAATGAAAAACTGTTTTTT
d_gene: -; j_gene: TRBJ1-6; v_gene: TRBV12-3/TRBV12-4; abundance: -; CDR3aa: CASSFIQDSPLHF; CDR3nt: TGTGCCAGCAGTTTCATCCAGGATTCACCCCTCCACTTT
d_gene: -; j_gene: TRBJ2-2; v_gene: TRBV19; abundance: -; CDR3aa: CASSLLAETGNTGELFF; CDR3nt: TGTGCCAGTAGCCTTCTTGCCGAGACAGGGAACACCGGGGAGCTGTTTTTT
d_gene: -; j_gene: TRBJ2-7; v_gene: TRBV10-2; abundance: -; CDR3aa: CASSPSYEQYF; CDR3nt: TGCGCCAGCAGTCCATCCTACGAGCAGTACTTC
d_gene: -; j_gene: TRBJ1-1; v_gene: TRBV29-1; abundance: -; CDR3aa: CSVEDLRGNTEAFF; CDR3nt: TGCAGCGTTGAAGATCTCCGAGGGAACACTGAAGCTTTCTTT
d_gene: TRBD2; j_gene: TRBJ2-5; v_gene: TRBV5-1; abundance: once; CDR3aa: CASSSGTSGRRKTQYF; CDR3nt: TGCGCCAGCAGCTCGGGGACTAGCGGGAGGAGGAAGACCCAGTACTTC
d_gene: -; j_gene: TRBJ1-4; v_gene: TRBV15; abundance: -; CDR3aa: CATSRGPGGANEKLFF; CDR3nt: TGTGCCACCAGCAGAGGTCCCGGCGGGGCTAATGAAAAACTGTTTTTT
d_gene: TRBD1; j_gene: TRBJ2-1; v_gene: TRBV7-9; abundance: -; CDR3aa: CASSSSGTGDNEQFF; CDR3nt: TGTGCCAGCAGCTCCTCCGGGACAGGGGACAATGAGCAGTTCTTC
d_gene: TRBD2; j_gene: TRBJ2-1; v_gene: TRBV27; abundance: -; CDR3aa: CASSLGLGAGTSGRVSEQFF; CDR3nt: TGTGCCAGCAGTTTAGGCCTGGGAGCCGGGACTAGCGGGAGGGTGAGTGAGCAGTTCTTC
d_gene: TRBD2; j_gene: TRBJ2-5; v_gene: TRBV6-2/TRBV6-3; abundance: -; CDR3aa: CASSYSLEAGLSQYF; CDR3nt: TGTGCCAGCAGTTACTCTTTGGAAGCGGGACTCTCTCAGTACTTC
d_gene: -; j_gene: TRBJ1-1; v_gene: TRBV19; abundance: -; CDR3aa: CASSRAGESEAFF; CDR3nt: TGTGCCAGTAGTAGGGCAGGGGAAAGTGAAGCTTTCTTT
d_gene: -; j_gene: TRBJ1-1; v_gene: TRBV14; abundance: -; CDR3aa: CASSQGAGANTEAFF; CDR3nt: TGTGCCAGCAGCCAAGGTGCGGGGGCGAACACTGAAGCTTTCTTT
d_gene: TRBD1; j_gene: TRBJ2-2; v_gene: TRBV30; abundance: -; CDR3aa: CAWSVLGTGIRGELFF; CDR3nt: TGTGCCTGGAGTGTACTTGGGACAGGGATCCGCGGGGAGCTGTTTTTT
d_gene: TRBD1; j_gene: TRBJ2-4; v_gene: TRBV6-6; abundance: -; CDR3aa: CASSPLGTGRAKNIQYF; CDR3nt: TGTGCCAGCAGTCCCCTAGGGACAGGAAGAGCCAAAAACATTCAGTACTTC
d_gene: TRBD2; j_gene: TRBJ2-1; v_gene: TRBV28; abundance: once; CDR3aa: CASSSLAASSYNEQFF; CDR3nt: TGTGCCAGCAGTTCTCTAGCGGCCAGCTCCTACAATGAGCAGTTCTTC
d_gene: TRBD1; j_gene: TRBJ1-5; v_gene: TRBV18; abundance: -; CDR3aa: CASSPVSGTGANQPQHF; CDR3nt: TGTGCCAGCTCACCAGTTTCGGGGACAGGGGCGAATCAGCCCCAGCATTTT
d_gene: TRBD1; j_gene: TRBJ2-7; v_gene: TRBV7-2; abundance: -; CDR3aa: CASSRTGGMYEQYF; CDR3nt: TGTGCCAGCAGCCGGACAGGGGGAATGTACGAGCAGTACTTC
d_gene: TRBD1; j_gene: TRBJ1-1; v_gene: TRBV10-3; abundance: -; CDR3aa: CAISWDSEAFF; CDR3nt: TGTGCCATCAGTTGGGACAGCGAAGCTTTCTTT
d_gene: TRBD2; j_gene: TRBJ2-3; v_gene: TRBV2; abundance: -; CDR3aa: CASLKLALRSTDTQYF; CDR3nt: TGTGCCAGCCTGAAACTAGCGCTCCGAAGTACAGATACGCAGTATTTT
d_gene: TRBD1; j_gene: TRBJ2-3; v_gene: TRBV30; abundance: -; CDR3aa: CAWSVLGQGTDTQYF; CDR3nt: TGTGCCTGGAGTGTACTTGGACAGGGCACAGATACGCAGTATTTT
d_gene: TRBD1; j_gene: TRBJ2-1; v_gene: TRBV18; abundance: -; CDR3aa: CASSPDRGSDEQFF; CDR3nt: TGTGCCAGCTCACCAGACAGGGGATCAGATGAGCAGTTCTTC
d_gene: -; j_gene: TRBJ2-3; v_gene: TRBV24-1; abundance: few; CDR3aa: CATSDLRRDITDTQYF; CDR3nt: TGTGCCACCAGTGATTTGCGACGGGACATCACAGATACGCAGTATTTT
d_gene: TRBD2; j_gene: TRBJ2-1; v_gene: TRBV29-1; abundance: -; CDR3aa: CSVLVPTSGRSYNEQFF; CDR3nt: TGCAGCGTTTTGGTCCCGACTAGCGGTAGATCCTACAATGAGCAGTTCTTC
d_gene: -; j_gene: TRBJ2-2; v_gene: TRBV19; abundance: -; CDR3aa: CASSSYSDTGELFF; CDR3nt: TGTGCCAGTAGTAGCTACAGTGACACCGGGGAGCTGTTTTTT
d_gene: TRBD2; j_gene: TRBJ2-5; v_gene: TRBV5-1; abundance: -; CDR3aa: CASSLTVRLAGFQETQYF; CDR3nt: TGCGCCAGCAGCTTGACCGTTCGACTAGCGGGTTTTCAAGAGACCCAGTACTTC
d_gene: TRBD2; j_gene: TRBJ2-1; v_gene: TRBV6-1; abundance: -; CDR3aa: CASSAAYGLAGNNEQFF; CDR3nt: TGTGCCAGCAGTGCCGCATACGGACTAGCGGGCAACAATGAGCAGTTCTTC
d_gene: -; j_gene: TRBJ2-1; v_gene: TRBV24-1; abundance: -; CDR3aa: CATSGSVRYNEQFF; CDR3nt: TGTGCCACCAGTGGCAGCGTGCGATACAATGAGCAGTTCTTC
d_gene: TRBD1; j_gene: TRBJ2-1; v_gene: TRBV11-3; abundance: -; CDR3aa: CASSLRQGNEQFF; CDR3nt: TGTGCCAGCAGCTTAAGACAGGGCAATGAGCAGTTCTTC
d_gene: TRBD2; j_gene: TRBJ2-1; v_gene: TRBV28; abundance: once; CDR3aa: CASRQGLAENNEQFF; CDR3nt: TGTGCCAGCAGACAGGGACTAGCGGAGAACAATGAGCAGTTCTTC
d_gene: TRBD2; j_gene: TRBJ2-2; v_gene: TRBV4-1; abundance: -; CDR3aa: CASSQETGAGGYGGELFF; CDR3nt: TGCGCCAGCAGCCAAGAAACGGGAGCGGGAGGATATGGCGGGGAGCTGTTTTTT
d_gene: TRBD2; j_gene: TRBJ2-1; v_gene: TRBV7-9; abundance: -; CDR3aa: CASSPGLAGGPSYSEQFF; CDR3nt: TGTGCCAGCAGCCCCGGACTAGCGGGAGGGCCGTCTTATAGTGAGCAGTTCTTC
d_gene: -; j_gene: TRBJ2-3; v_gene: TRBV24-1; abundance: -; CDR3aa: CATSVADTQYF; CDR3nt: TGTGCCACCAGCGTCGCAGATACGCAGTATTTT
d_gene: -; j_gene: TRBJ1-3; v_gene: TRBV5-1; abundance: -; CDR3aa: CASGQTIGNTIYF; CDR3nt: TGCGCCAGTGGACAGACCATTGGAAACACCATATATTTT
d_gene: TRBD2; j_gene: TRBJ2-7; v_gene: TRBV29-1; abundance: -; CDR3aa: CSVSAGGEEYEQYF; CDR3nt: TGCAGCGTGTCTGCGGGAGGAGAGGAGTACGAGCAGTACTTC
d_gene: -; j_gene: TRBJ2-6; v_gene: TRBV6-4; abundance: -; CDR3aa: CASSDLGLSSGANVLTF; CDR3nt: TGTGCCAGCAGTGACTTAGGACTGAGCTCTGGGGCCAACGTCCTGACTTTC
d_gene: -; j_gene: TRBJ1-1; v_gene: TRBV30; abundance: -; CDR3aa: CAWSVTGGTEAFF; CDR3nt: TGTGCCTGGAGTGTAACGGGGGGCACTGAAGCTTTCTTT
d_gene: -; j_gene: TRBJ1-3; v_gene: TRBV30; abundance: once; CDR3aa: CAWKIGSSGNTIYF; CDR3nt: TGTGCCTGGAAAATCGGGAGCTCTGGAAACACCATATATTTT
d_gene: TRBD1; j_gene: TRBJ1-5; v_gene: TRBV18; abundance: -; CDR3aa: CASSPRGGTGFSNQPQHF; CDR3nt: TGTGCCAGCTCACCCCGAGGGGGGACAGGGTTTAGCAATCAGCCCCAGCATTTT
d_gene: TRBD1; j_gene: TRBJ1-2; v_gene: TRBV28; abundance: -; CDR3aa: CASSSGTGRGYTF; CDR3nt: TGTGCCAGCAGTTCCGGGACAGGGCGGGGCTACACCTTC
d_gene: -; j_gene: TRBJ2-3; v_gene: TRBV10-3; abundance: -; CDR3aa: CAISELAEDTQYF; CDR3nt: TGTGCCATCAGTGAACTAGCTGAAGATACGCAGTATTTT
d_gene: TRBD1; j_gene: TRBJ1-2; v_gene: TRBV7-8; abundance: -; CDR3aa: CASSGTGAVLDYGYTF; CDR3nt: TGTGCCAGCAGCGGGACAGGGGCAGTCCTCGACTATGGCTACACCTTC
d_gene: -; j_gene: TRBJ1-1; v_gene: TRBV4-1; abundance: -; CDR3aa: CASSLNLDTSGTEAFF; CDR3nt: TGCGCCAGCAGCCTTAACCTTGACACCTCAGGCACTGAAGCTTTCTTT
d_gene: -; j_gene: TRBJ1-2; v_gene: TRBV7-9; abundance: -; CDR3aa: CASSLATGSGGYTF; CDR3nt: TGTGCCAGCAGCTTAGCCACAGGGTCGGGAGGCTACACCTTC